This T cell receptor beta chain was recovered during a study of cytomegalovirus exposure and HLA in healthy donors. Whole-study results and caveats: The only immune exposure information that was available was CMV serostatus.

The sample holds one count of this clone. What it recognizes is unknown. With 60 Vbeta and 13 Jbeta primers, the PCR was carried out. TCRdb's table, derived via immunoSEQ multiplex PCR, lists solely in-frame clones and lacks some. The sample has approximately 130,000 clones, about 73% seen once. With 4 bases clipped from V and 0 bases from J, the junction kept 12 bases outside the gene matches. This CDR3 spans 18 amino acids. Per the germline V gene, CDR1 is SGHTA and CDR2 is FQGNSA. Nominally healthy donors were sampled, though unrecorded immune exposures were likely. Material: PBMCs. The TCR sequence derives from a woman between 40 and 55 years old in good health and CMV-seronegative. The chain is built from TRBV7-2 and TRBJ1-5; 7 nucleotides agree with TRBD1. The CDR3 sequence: CASSSPKGTVNSNQPQHF. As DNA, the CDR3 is TGTGCCAGCAGCTCCCCCAAAGGGACAGTCAATAGCAATCAGCCCCAGCATTTT.